Each of the 8 T cell receptor beta chains below was sequenced from the same sample in a study of OX40 agonist ivuxolimab in advanced cancers. Library generation was performed with the immunoSEQ multiplex PCR assay. This immuneACCESS table, as held by TCRdb, lists in-frame sequences with V and J called but not all clones. Of the missing ones, under half trace to an unresolved V gene in checked studies; the others have no known cause. The sample profile shows tens of thousands of clones; about 85% of them were found once. The ten largest make up about 4.5% of the sample. The sample consisted of CD4+ or CD8+ T cells sorted from blood, taken in a trial of the OX40 agonist ivuxolimab. These receptors came from an adult with an advanced solid tumor such as melanoma, head and neck, liver or kidney cancer.

The genes are TRBV7-3 and TRBJ2-3; no reliable D call. The V end was cut by 2 bases, the J end by 2 bases, with 11 bases between. The CDR3 length is 15 residues. Germline CDR1 SGHTA, CDR2 FQGTGA. The chain's CDR3 is CASSLGYYNTDTQYF. CDR3 coding DNA: TGTGCCAGCAGCTTAGGCTATTATAACACAGATACGCAGTATTTT.

The chain combines TRBV11-2 with TRBJ2-1, with D possibly matching TRBD2 (5 bases). In germline, CDR1 is SGHAT, CDR2 FQNNGV. Trimming removed 11 bases from V and 5 bases from J, with 16 bases in between. This CDR3 contains 13 residues. The CDR3 region is CAGSRGSNNEQFF. CDR3 DNA sequence: TGTGCCGGGTCCCGCGGGTCTAACAATGAGCAGTTCTTC.

The rearrangement links TRBV4-3 to TRBJ1-2; no firm D call. This CDR3 is built from 13 residues. Germline CDR1 is LGHNA and CDR2 is YSLEER. Trimming pared 0 bases from V and 4 bases from J, leaving 6 bases between. This CDR3 is CASSQDSSYGYTF. Here the CDR3 DNA reads TGCGCCAGCAGCCAAGATAGTAGCTATGGCTACACCTTC.

A few counts support this clone. The chain employs TRBV5-5 and TRBJ1-5; perhaps TRBD1 as D (6 bases). Trimming left V 6 bases short and J 0 bases short, with 16 bases between. Germline CDR1 SGHKS, CDR2 YYEKEE (reference sequence). This CDR3 has 16 residues. CDR3 amino acids: CASTPGGGLSNQPQHF. CDR3 DNA sequence: TGTGCCAGCACCCCTGGGGGGGGCCTTAGCAATCAGCCCCAGCATTTT.

V gene TRBV19 combines with J gene TRBJ2-1; D unresolved. CDR3 size: 15 residues. V lost 3 bases and J lost 4, with 13 bases in between. From germline, CDR1 is LNHDA and CDR2 SQIVND (reference sequence). The CDR3: CASSIGTAPYNEQFF. The CDR3 DNA reads as TGTGCCAGTAGTATCGGAACCGCCCCGTACAATGAGCAGTTCTTC.

The V gene is TRBV14, the J gene TRBJ1-2; 9 bases map to TRBD1. CDR1 SGHDN and CDR2 FVKESK come from the germline V gene. V lost 4 bases, J lost 5 bases, and 5 bases stayed unmatched. The CDR3 totals 14 residues. The CDR3 sequence is CASSPPGTGYGYTF. Here the CDR3 DNA reads TGTGCCAGCAGCCCACCTGGGACAGGGTATGGCTACACCTTC.

The chain's CDR3 is CASRNYRGAYNEQFF. The CDR3, as DNA: TGTGCCAGCAGAAACTACAGGGGTGCCTACAATGAGCAGTTCTTC. V usage is TRBV6-5 and J usage is TRBJ2-1; 7 nucleotides line up with TRBD1. From germline, CDR1 is MNHEY and CDR2 SVGAGI. V shed 6 bases and J 2 bases; nucleotides not matched to a gene: 7. The CDR3 runs 15 residues.

This clone was seen a single time. The rearrangement joins TRBV5-6 to TRBJ2-4, with no clear D. Germline V gene lookup returns CDR1 SGHDT and CDR2 YYEEEE. The CDR3 loop spans 15 amino acids. The V gene lost 8 bases and the J gene lost 3 bases, with 18 bases spanning the gap. DNA of the CDR3: TGTGCCAGTCAGCTTACCCGGGTGTTCAAAAACATTCAGTACTTC. Residues: CASQLTRVFKNIQYF.